Detailed here is one T cell receptor (beta chain). Noted time point: newly diagnosed GD, antithyroid drugs for less than 3 months. After RNA was extracted from PBMCs, the TCR library was made from it. By American Thyroid Association guidelines, Graves' disease was diagnosed in the cohort. This specimen comes from a study of regulatory T cells in long-lasting Graves disease. V was shortened by 3 bases and J by 0 bases, with 17 bases between the two germline ends. The CDR3 has 17 amino acids. The germline V gene has CDR1 DFQATT and CDR2 SNEGSKA (reference sequence). Assembly of TCR beta libraries relied on iRepertoire HTBI primers together with Arm-PCR of CDR3 regions. Source study methods: Spanning all samples, the identified segments comprised 60 to 80 TRBV and some 14 TRBJ. TCRdb recomputed calls from the multiplex PCR reads with MiXCR, one row per CDR3 protein. The V and J calls shown here were made by TCRdb, not taken from the authors' results. The data contain roughly 520,000 distinct CDR3 sequences, around 13% of them singletons.

These same records also appear under a second study, on T cells in Graves' hyperthyroidism and ophthalmopathy. That paper states: Exclusion followed for patients with uncontrolled infection, other autoimmune disease, pregnancy or lactation. HTBI primers were used for first-round RT-PCR of the TCR CDR3.

Specimen: peripheral blood mononuclear cells (PBMCs), collected at new diagnosis, from a patient treated with antithyroid drugs. The rearrangement uses TRBV20-1 and TRBJ1-4, with D hard to call. The sequence was obtained from a woman aged 25 to 39 with Graves disease. CDR3 in DNA: TGCAGTGCTAGGGGAGGACCCAATGATGCAACTAATGAAAAACTGTTTTTT. Encoded protein: CSARGGPNDATNEKLFF.